This T cell receptor (beta chain) was sequenced for a study of OX40 agonist ivuxolimab in advanced cancers. Study-wide results and limits: On average, CD8+ T cells showed a greater number of expanded clones than CD4+.

CDR1 is SGHVS, CDR2 FQNEAQ, per germline. The CDR3 runs to 14 residues. V was pared by 1 base and J by 3 bases, with 7 bases between. On this clone: Its cognate antigen is unknown.

The data were produced by immunoSEQ multiplex PCR, yet TCRdb's version contains in-frame clones alone and is incomplete. The top ten clones hold just under 8% of a sample with around 45,000 clones, about nine tenths of them seen once. This chain uses TRBV7-8 with TRBJ1-3; D remains ambiguous. This specimen consisted of CD4+ or CD8+ T cells sorted from blood, obtained in a trial of the OX40 agonist ivuxolimab. The sequence came from an adult with an advanced solid tumor such as melanoma, head and neck, liver or kidney cancer. CDR3 DNA: TGTGCCAGCAGCTTAGTAGGGATTGGAAACACCATATATTTT. It translates to CASSLVGIGNTIYF. Full variable domain (remainder filled in from reference TRBV7-8 and TRBJ1-3): GAGVSQSPRYKVAKRGQDVALRCDPISGHVSLFWYQQALGQGPEFLTYFQNEAQLDKSGLPSDRFFAERPEGSVSTLKIQRTQQEDSAVYLCASSLVGIGNTIYFGEGSWLTVV.